The clone carrying this TCR beta chain was observed a few times. This entry is derived from a study of cytomegalovirus exposure and HLA in healthy donors. Background on the study: Assignment to the Caucasian-associated ancestry cluster applied to approximately 80% of the roughly 400 genotyped donors.

The CDR3 has 14 amino acids. Germline lookup yields CDR1 MNHEY and CDR2 SMNVEV (reference sequence). V trimming: 4 bases; J trimming: 7 bases; junction bases outside the gene matches: 10. 13 Jbeta primers and 60 Vbeta primers were used for the PCR. Data came from immunoSEQ multiplex PCR; TCRdb stores just in-frame clones and leaves some out. The sample comprises roughly 100,000 clones, roughly 63% of which are singletons, and about 22% rests with the top ten. The clonotype originates from a woman between 50 and 59 years old in good health and CMV-seropositive. The chain links TRBV27 to TRBJ2-7, with 7 nucleotides matching TRBD2. Sequencing was carried out using PBMCs. The CDR3 coding sequence is TGTGCCAGCAGTTCAGCGGGGACCGACTTGGAGCAGTACTTC. It is translated as CASSSAGTDLEQYF.